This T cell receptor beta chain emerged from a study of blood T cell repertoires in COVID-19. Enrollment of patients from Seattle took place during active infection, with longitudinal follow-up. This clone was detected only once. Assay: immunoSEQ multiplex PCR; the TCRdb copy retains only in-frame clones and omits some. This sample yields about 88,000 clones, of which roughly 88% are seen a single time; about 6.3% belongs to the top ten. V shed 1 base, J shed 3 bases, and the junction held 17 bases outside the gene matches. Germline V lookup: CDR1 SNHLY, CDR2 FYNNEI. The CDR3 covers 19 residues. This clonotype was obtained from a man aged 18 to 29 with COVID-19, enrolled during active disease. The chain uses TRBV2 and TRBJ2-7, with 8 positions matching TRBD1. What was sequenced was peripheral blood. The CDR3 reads CASSEGAGGWFLPYYEQYF. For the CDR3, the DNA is TGTGCCAGCAGTGAAGGGGCAGGGGGCTGGTTTTTGCCGTACTACGAGCAGTACTTC.